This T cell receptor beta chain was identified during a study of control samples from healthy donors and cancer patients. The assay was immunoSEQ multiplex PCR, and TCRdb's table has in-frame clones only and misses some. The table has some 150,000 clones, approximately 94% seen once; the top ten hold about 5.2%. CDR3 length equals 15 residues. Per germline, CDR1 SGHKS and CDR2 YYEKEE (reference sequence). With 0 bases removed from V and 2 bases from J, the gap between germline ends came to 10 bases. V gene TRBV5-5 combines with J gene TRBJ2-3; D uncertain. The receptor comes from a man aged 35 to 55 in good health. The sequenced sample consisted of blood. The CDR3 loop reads CASSLVVVPTDTQYF. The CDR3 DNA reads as TGTGCCAGCAGCTTGGTGGTGGTCCCCACAGATACGCAGTATTTT.